The 12 T cell receptor beta chains below come from one sample, sequenced in a study of T cell clonality in common variable immunodeficiency (dated by TCRdb to about 2015). The method behind the library was the immunoSEQ multiplex PCR assay. TCRdb's version of the immuneACCESS table is confined to in-frame rearrangements and falls short of the full clone set. An unresolved V gene accounts for under half of the shortfall where checked; the remainder is of unknown origin. This sample holds approximately 50,000 clones in total, without any singletons. The biggest ten clones account for approximately 2% of the sample. Sequenced material: peripheral blood mononuclear cells. The receptors originated from a person aged 18-70 years in good health.

This clone showed up just a few times. The read ends 3 residues before the CDR3 terminus; that terminus is restored from the germline J gene. J is TRBJ2-3 and V is TRBV10-2; 8 bases align to TRBD1. The CDR3 contains 13 residues. The germline V gene encodes CDR1 WSHSY and CDR2 SAAADI. J gave up 4 bases and V 4 bases, and 1 base lay outside the gene matches. Incomplete CDR3 DNA: TGCGCCAGCAGTGCGACAGGGGCAGATACG. Its protein is CASSATGADT. The whole CDR3 sequence is CASSATGADTQYF.

A remark on this clone: The read terminates 3 residues ahead of where the CDR3 ends, so the germline J gene completes it. The chain is built from TRBV2 and TRBJ1-5, with a possible D match to TRBD1 (5 bases). The CDR3 is made up of 14 amino acids. The germline V and J ends were trimmed by 7 bases and 0 bases, with 10 bases remaining between them. CDR1 is SNHLY and CDR2 is FYNNEI in the germline V gene. The sequenced part of the CDR3 DNA is TGTGCCAGCACTGCCAGGGCTAGCAATCAGCCC. Its protein product is CASTARASNQP. The whole CDR3 sequence is CASTARASNQPQHF.

This clone was picked up many times. CDR3 in amino acids: CASGLVLTSGGNTNEQFF. The covered CDR3 bases are TGTGCTAGTGGTTTGGTACTTACTAGCGGGGGGAATACTAATGAG. The V and J genes are TRBV12-5 and TRBJ2-1; 12 nucleotides agree with TRBD2. The read is 3 residues too short to cover the CDR3 end, so that end is filled in from the germline J gene. V was pared by 0 bases and J by 7 bases, with 10 bases of the junction left unmatched. The CDR3 contains 18 residues. CDR1 and CDR2 (germline): LGHNT, FRNRAP.

This clone was observed many times. The CDR3 goes on 3 residues after the read ends, and that part is filled in from the germline J gene. This sequence joins TRBV30 and TRBJ2-1, with D perhaps TRBD2 (5 bases). The CDR3 length is 12 residues. Per the germline V gene, CDR1 is GTSNPN and CDR2 is SVGIG (reference sequence). Deletions cut 0 bases from V and 8 bases from J, with 8 bases between. The CDR3 loop reads CAWSVLGHEQFF. The sequenced CDR3 bases are TGTGCCTGGAGTGTACTAGGGCATGAG.

Only a few counts were recorded for this clone. At one end, the junction sequence differs from germline, possibly due to a read error. The read ends 3 residues early relative to the CDR3; the germline J gene fills the gap. The sample contains more than one DNA sequence encoding this CDR3. This chain links TRBV30 with TRBJ1-3; D possibly corresponds to TRBD1 (5 bases). Germline assignment: CDR1 GTSNPN and CDR2 SVGIG (reference sequence). CDR3 size: 14 residues. The CDR3 loop is CAWIIGATGNTIYF. The sequenced part of the CDR3 DNA is TGCGCCTGGATTATAGGGGCGACTGGAAACACC.

This clone was counted ten times or more. With the read ending 3 residues before the CDR3 end, the germline J gene is used to fill in that end. The chain combines TRBV18 with TRBJ2-3, with 11 bases aligning to TRBD1. J was trimmed by 6 bases and V by 5 bases; bases with no gene match: 7. CDR3 length: 15 residues. CDR1 is KGHSH and CDR2 is LQKENI in the germline V gene. The CDR3 bases that were read are TGTGCCAGCTCAACAAGGACAGGGGGCGAGGATACG. Its translation is CASSTRTGGEDT. In full, the CDR3 reads CASSTRTGGEDTQYF.

This clone was seen at least ten times. From the germline J gene comes the end of the CDR3, since the read stops 3 residues before it. The chain recombines TRBV19 with TRBJ1-6, with TRBD1 identical over 8 bases. The V gene's germline CDR1 is LNHDA and CDR2 SQIVND (reference sequence). CDR3 length equals 13 residues. The V segment lost 8 bases and the J segment 10 bases; nucleotides outside the gene matches: 7. The CDR3 reads CASSDRGGSPLHF. Incomplete CDR3 DNA: TGTGCCAGTTCCGACAGGGGAGGCTCACCC.

This clone was recorded many times. The missing CDR3 end, 3 residues past where the read stops, is filled in from the germline J gene. This chain links TRBV12-3 or TRBV12-4 with TRBJ2-7, with 8 bases lining up with TRBD2. With V trimmed by 7 bases and J by 2 bases, 4 bases remained unmatched. This CDR3 spans 13 amino acids. The CDR3 is CASNLSGAYEQYF. CDR3 bases read: TGTGCCAGCAACCTTAGCGGGGCCTACGAG.

At least ten counts were recorded for this clone. The read terminates 3 residues before the CDR3 end, so the remaining end is supplied by the germline J gene. This chain connects TRBV18 to TRBJ2-1; 8 nucleotides agree with TRBD1. This CDR3 comprises 15 residues. Germline V gives CDR1 KGHSH, CDR2 LQKENI. V gave up 6 bases and J gave up 1 base; unmatched junction bases: 5. The CDR3 DNA, read in part, is TGTGCCAGCTCCCTGGGACAGGAGTCCTACAATGAG. This translates into CASSLGQESYNE. In full, the CDR3 is CASSLGQESYNEQFF.

The sample holds many counts of this clone. From the germline J gene comes the end of the CDR3, since the read stops 3 residues before it. The V call is TRBV5-4, the J call TRBJ2-5; 8 bases match TRBD2. The CDR3 is 16 residues long. Germline CDR1 SGHNT, CDR2 YYREEE (reference sequence). With 2 bases clipped from V and 0 bases from J, the junction kept 6 bases outside the gene matches. This CDR3 reads CASSLGTSLDQETQYF. The sequenced CDR3 bases are TGTGCCAGCAGCTTAGGGACTAGTCTGGACCAAGAGACC.

The sample holds many counts of this clone. The CDR3 extends 3 residues past the end of the read, so its final part is completed from the germline J gene. V and J are TRBV5-1 and TRBJ2-1, with D perhaps TRBD1 (5 bases). The CDR3 contains 15 residues. CDR1 is SGHRS, CDR2 YFSETQ, per germline. With 6 bases removed from V and 8 bases from J, the gap between germline ends came to 21 bases. The chain's CDR3 is CASNWGHARVDEQFF. Partial CDR3 DNA: TGCGCCAGCAACTGGGGCCACGCTAGGGTTGATGAG.

This clone was observed a handful of times. The observed sequence ends 3 residues before the CDR3 terminus, with the missing tail filled in from the germline J gene. The gene calls are TRBV7-6 and TRBJ2-7; D perhaps matches TRBD1 (6 bases). Germline V gene lookup returns CDR1 SGHVS and CDR2 FNYEAQ. The CDR3 length is 17 residues. The ends were cut back, 1 base at V and 1 base at J, with 17 bases in the middle. CDR3 region: CASSLDTTGDFSYEQYF. The part of the CDR3 DNA that was read is TGTGCCAGCAGCTTAGATACGACAGGCGATTTTTCCTACGAG.